The rows below give T cell receptor beta chains drawn from one sample of a study of cytomegalovirus exposure and HLA in healthy donors. The table came from immunoSEQ multiplex PCR; TCRdb's copy has only in-frame clones and leaves some out. The sample includes about 130,000 clones, about 80% of them seen just once. Sequencing was performed on PBMCs. The receptors shown here come from a man younger than 40 in good health and CMV-seropositive. Both conserved end residues are part of each CDR3. D genes are given only for firm matches. Clone size is shown for a subset of rows, as once, few, many or a class of expanded clone.

TRBV19	.	TRBD1	TRBJ2-5	CASSTNRGQETQYF	TGTGCCAGTAGTACTAACAGGGGGCAAGAGACCCAGTACTTC
TRBV5-5	.	.	TRBJ2-3	CASSYWGGPDTQYF	TGTGCCAGCAGTTATTGGGGGGGCCCCGATACGCAGTATTTT
TRBV5-6	.	.	TRBJ1-2	CASSGWPHQGNGYTF	TGTGCCAGCAGCGGATGGCCCCATCAGGGTAATGGCTACACCTTC
TRBV19	.	.	TRBJ2-1	CASLGGSYNEQFF	TGTGCCAGTCTCGGAGGCTCCTACAATGAGCAGTTCTTC
TRBV19	once	TRBD1	TRBJ1-1	CASRTGQGGSFTEAFF	TGTGCCAGTAGAACTGGACAGGGGGGCTCCTTTACTGAAGCTTTCTTT
TRBV5-1	.	TRBD1	TRBJ2-1	CASSTTDRGPYNEQFF	TGCGCCAGCAGCACTACTGACAGGGGCCCCTACAATGAGCAGTTCTTC
TRBV30	.	.	TRBJ2-2	CAWTTGMVGELFF	TGTGCCTGGACGACCGGGATGGTCGGGGAGCTGTTTTTT
TRBV5-1	.	.	TRBJ1-1	CASSIAGTQNTEAFF	TGCGCCAGCAGCATAGCCGGGACTCAGAACACTGAAGCTTTCTTT
TRBV19	.	TRBD1	TRBJ1-1	CASSKGTASEAFF	TGTGCCAGTAGTAAAGGGACAGCCTCCGAAGCTTTCTTT
TRBV6-1	few	.	TRBJ1-6	CASSDRDNSPLHF	TGTGCCAGCAGTGACAGGGATAATTCACCCCTCCACTTT
TRBV11-3	.	.	TRBJ2-2	CASRSIANTGELFF	TGTGCCAGCAGGTCCATAGCGAACACCGGGGAGCTGTTTTTT
TRBV6-5	.	TRBD1	TRBJ1-2	CASSDYRGPYGYTF	TGTGCCAGCAGCGACTACAGGGGCCCCTATGGCTACACCTTC
TRBV4-1	.	TRBD1	TRBJ1-3	CASSLSQGALRGNTIYF	TGCGCCAGCAGCCTATCACAGGGGGCGTTACGGGGAAACACCATATATTTT
TRBV11-2	.	TRBD2	TRBJ2-1	CASSLEAGGRSEQFF	TGTGCCAGCAGCTTAGAGGCGGGGGGAAGGAGTGAGCAGTTCTTC
TRBV6-6	once	.	TRBJ2-5	CASSPLQETQYF	TGTGCCAGCAGTCCCCTCCAAGAGACCCAGTACTTC
TRBV11-2	.	.	TRBJ2-2	CASSSLLSVGGGELFF	TGTGCCAGCAGCTCCCTCCTATCGGTGGGGGGCGGGGAGCTGTTTTTT
TRBV5-1	.	TRBD1	TRBJ2-5	CASGSGQGARQETQYF	TGCGCCAGCGGCTCGGGACAGGGGGCTCGACAAGAGACCCAGTACTTC
TRBV7-9	.	.	TRBJ1-5	CASSLETGHSPQHF	TGTGCCAGCAGCTTAGAAACAGGTCACTCGCCCCAGCATTTT
TRBV9	.	.	TRBJ1-2	CASSVDQGSYTF	TGTGCCAGCAGCGTAGATCAGGGCAGCTACACCTTC
TRBV2	.	.	TRBJ2-5	CAGSPGRRGTKTQYF	TGTGCCGGCAGCCCGGGGAGGAGAGGAACCAAGACCCAGTACTTC
TRBV19	.	.	TRBJ1-2	CASSIGGGRDYGYTF	TGTGCCAGTAGTATCGGGGGAGGACGTGACTATGGCTACACCTTC
TRBV6-1	.	.	TRBJ1-2	CASSDLYGYTF	TGTGCCAGCAGTGATTTATATGGCTACACCTTC
TRBV6-1	.	.	TRBJ2-2	CASLKSYTGELFF	TGTGCCAGCCTTAAATCTTATACCGGGGAGCTGTTTTTT
TRBV14	.	TRBD1	TRBJ2-7	CASSPGTGLYEQYF	TGTGCCAGCAGTCCCGGGACAGGGCTTTACGAGCAGTACTTC
TRBV29-1	.	TRBD1	TRBJ2-7	CSVYGTGVAYEQYF	TGCAGCGTCTACGGGACAGGGGTCGCGTACGAGCAGTACTTC
TRBV6-6	few	TRBD1	TRBJ1-5	CASSQQGAGQPQHF	TGTGCCAGCAGCCAACAGGGGGCGGGTCAGCCCCAGCATTTT
TRBV25-1	.	.	TRBJ2-2	CASSPLARGPNTGELFF	TGTGCCAGCAGTCCCCTGGCCCGAGGCCCCAACACCGGGGAGCTGTTTTTT
TRBV11-2	.	TRBD2	TRBJ2-3	CASTSRAGGTDTQYF	TGTGCCAGCACAAGCCGAGCGGGGGGCACAGATACGCAGTATTTT
TRBV7-3	.	TRBD2	TRBJ2-1	CASSLGLRGGGNEQFF	TGTGCCAGCAGCTTAGGGTTGCGGGGGGGCGGGAATGAGCAGTTCTTC
TRBV19	.	.	TRBJ1-4	CASSLRFSNEKLFF	TGTGCCAGTAGTCTGCGGTTCTCTAATGAAAAACTGTTTTTT
TRBV4-1	few	.	TRBJ1-1	CASSQGEGRAFF	TGCGCCAGCAGCCAAGGGGAAGGGAGGGCTTTCTTT
TRBV5-6	.	TRBD1	TRBJ1-1	CASSRTGVTEAFF	TGTGCCAGCAGCCGGACAGGGGTGACTGAAGCTTTCTTT
TRBV19	once	.	TRBJ1-5	CASSTYHPPLEPQHF	TGTGCCAGTAGTACATACCACCCCCCTTTAGAACCCCAGCATTTT
TRBV6-1	.	.	TRBJ1-4	CASSEGRGATNEKLFF	TGTGCCAGCAGTGAAGGCAGGGGTGCAACTAATGAAAAACTGTTTTTT
TRBV6-1	few	TRBD1	TRBJ2-6	CASSQGVTGANVLTF	TGTGCCAGCAGCCAGGGGGTAACCGGGGCCAACGTCCTGACTTTC
TRBV5-1	.	.	TRBJ1-2	CASSFGQNLYGYTF	TGCGCCAGCAGCTTTGGACAGAATCTCTATGGCTACACCTTC
TRBV4-1	.	.	TRBJ1-2	CASSQAVLYGYTF	TGCGCCAGCAGCCAAGCAGTCCTCTATGGCTACACCTTC
TRBV11-2	.	TRBD1	TRBJ1-2	CASSSIRQGDYGYTF	TGTGCCAGCAGCTCCATCCGACAGGGGGACTATGGCTACACCTTC
TRBV2	.	.	TRBJ1-4	CASSPDTIDEKLFF	TGTGCCAGCAGCCCCGACACCATTGACGAAAAACTGTTTTTT
TRBV7-3	.	.	TRBJ1-6	CASSLMQGNSPLHF	TGTGCCAGCAGCTTAATGCAGGGGAATTCACCCCTCCACTTT
TRBV6-1	.	.	TRBJ1-2	CASSEGTRAYGGYTF	TGTGCCAGCAGTGAAGGGACCAGGGCGTATGGTGGCTACACCTTC
TRBV29-1	.	TRBD1	TRBJ1-2	CSVLRGKGYTF	TGCAGCGTTCTCAGGGGGAAGGGCTACACCTTC
TRBV27	.	TRBD1	TRBJ1-1	CASSLSTGGTEAFF	TGTGCCAGCAGTTTATCGACAGGGGGCACTGAAGCTTTCTTT
TRBV14	.	.	TRBJ2-2	CASSQSGVWTGELFF	TGTGCCAGCAGCCAATCGGGAGTTTGGACCGGGGAGCTGTTTTTT
TRBV7-6	.	.	TRBJ2-7	CASSSQGRSSYEQYF	TGTGCCAGCAGCTCCCAGGGGAGATCCTCCTACGAGCAGTACTTC
TRBV27	.	.	TRBJ2-7	CASSLGGAGYYEQYF	TGTGCCAGCAGTTTGGGGGGGGCAGGGTACTACGAGCAGTACTTC
TRBV6-4	.	.	TRBJ1-2	CASSPNLQSYGYTF	TGTGCCAGCAGTCCCAATCTACAGTCCTATGGCTACACCTTC
TRBV18	.	.	TRBJ1-1	CASSSAVDFEAFF	TGTGCCAGCTCCTCGGCCGTGGACTTTGAAGCTTTCTTT
TRBV12-5	.	TRBD2	TRBJ2-1	CASGQGTRFNEQFF	TGTGCTAGTGGTCAAGGGACTAGGTTCAATGAGCAGTTCTTC
TRBV5-8	once	.	TRBJ1-2	CASRPRESLGYGYTF	TGTGCCAGCCGCCCGCGGGAGTCTTTAGGCTATGGCTACACCTTC
TRBV29-1	.	.	TRBJ2-5	CSVEDSRRDLETQYF	TGCAGCGTTGAAGATTCGAGGAGGGACCTAGAGACCCAGTACTTC
TRBV19	.	TRBD1	TRBJ2-3	CASSISSNRGGTDTQYF	TGTGCCAGTAGTATATCCTCCAACAGGGGCGGCACAGATACGCAGTATTTT
TRBV30	.	.	TRBJ2-5	CAWSGRGQETQYF	TGTGCCTGGAGCGGCAGGGGCCAAGAGACCCAGTACTTC
TRBV5-1	.	TRBD1	TRBJ2-1	CASSLGDRTGRRTYNEQFF	TGCGCCAGCAGCTTGGGGGACCGGACAGGGCGGAGAACCTACAATGAGCAGTTCTTC
TRBV11-2	.	.	TRBJ2-7	CASSRAGHFYEQYF	TGTGCCAGCAGCCGAGCGGGACATTTCTACGAGCAGTACTTC
TRBV7-9	.	TRBD2	TRBJ2-1	CASSLRDGGAPPGEQFF	TGTGCCAGCAGCTTGAGAGACGGGGGGGCCCCCCCGGGTGAGCAGTTCTTC
TRBV7-6	.	.	TRBJ1-1	CASSLQRTSTEAFF	TGTGCCAGCAGCCTACAGCGGACCTCCACTGAAGCTTTCTTT
TRBV5-1	few	.	TRBJ1-4	CASSLIGSATVNEKLFF	TGCGCCAGCAGCTTGATCGGGTCCGCGACAGTTAATGAAAAACTGTTTTTT
TRBV6-1	.	.	TRBJ2-7	CASSPNYEQYF	TGTGCCAGCAGTCCCAACTACGAGCAGTACTTC
TRBV19	.	.	TRBJ2-7	CASSIQDRYEQYF	TGTGCCAGTAGTATCCAGGACAGATACGAGCAGTACTTC